This TCR beta chain was recorded in a study of blood T cells in healthy people across ages. With respect to this clonotype: Its antigen is currently unknown.

Study-wide findings and caveats: Naive CD4+ cells and diversity were both higher in long-lived donors than in aged donors. What prevented conclusive comparison of naive and antigen-experienced cells was that PBMCs were unsorted.

Unmatched junction bases numbered 8, after V lost 4 bases and J lost 5 bases. The CDR3 sequence is 15 residues long. Germline V CDR1 and CDR2: MNHEY, SMNVEV (reference sequence). Combining a sample-barcoded 5' primer with a J-beta primer mix, a second PCR ran for about 6 to 11 cycles. Every single cDNA molecule received a tag from a template-switch adaptor with 12 random nucleotides. MiXCR, applied by TCRdb to the 5' RACE reads, yields one record per CDR3 protein. The sample consists of 750,000 to 950,000 distinct CDR3 sequences, about 27% of them appearing once. These data were also filed under a second study, of T cells of mothers and their children. That source adds: When mothers and children were related, their normalized repertoire overlap, which was always slightly higher, did not differ significantly from that of unrelated pairs.

This rearrangement joins TRBV27 to TRBJ2-7; 10 nucleotides align to TRBD2. This receptor was obtained from a woman between 40 and 55 years old in good health. Material for sequencing was blood. The CDR3 DNA follows: TGTGCCAGCAGTTGTAGCGGGGGGTTAGTCCACGAGCAGTACTTC. Translation gives CASSCSGGLVHEQYF.